This paragraph covers one T cell receptor beta chain sequence. This record belongs to a study of blood T cell repertoires in COVID-19. At the level of the study: Acute and convalescent COVID-19 samples came from the United States, Italy and Spain.

CDR1 is SNHLY and CDR2 is FYNNEI in the germline V gene. V gave up 5 bases and J gave up 4 bases; unmatched junction bases: 14. The CDR3 runs 17 residues. Produced via immunoSEQ multiplex PCR; TCRdb's table is partial and in-frame only. The table records more than 90,000 clones, about 80% of them present only once. The receptor was derived from a man between 60 and 75 years old with acute or convalescent COVID-19. The rearrangement uses TRBV2 and TRBJ2-5; 9 nucleotides line up with TRBD2. Sequences were obtained from peripheral blood. Here the CDR3 reads CASSIQLAGTSPETQYF. The CDR3 nucleotides are TGTGCCAGCAGTATCCAACTAGCCGGGACTAGCCCAGAGACCCAGTACTTC.